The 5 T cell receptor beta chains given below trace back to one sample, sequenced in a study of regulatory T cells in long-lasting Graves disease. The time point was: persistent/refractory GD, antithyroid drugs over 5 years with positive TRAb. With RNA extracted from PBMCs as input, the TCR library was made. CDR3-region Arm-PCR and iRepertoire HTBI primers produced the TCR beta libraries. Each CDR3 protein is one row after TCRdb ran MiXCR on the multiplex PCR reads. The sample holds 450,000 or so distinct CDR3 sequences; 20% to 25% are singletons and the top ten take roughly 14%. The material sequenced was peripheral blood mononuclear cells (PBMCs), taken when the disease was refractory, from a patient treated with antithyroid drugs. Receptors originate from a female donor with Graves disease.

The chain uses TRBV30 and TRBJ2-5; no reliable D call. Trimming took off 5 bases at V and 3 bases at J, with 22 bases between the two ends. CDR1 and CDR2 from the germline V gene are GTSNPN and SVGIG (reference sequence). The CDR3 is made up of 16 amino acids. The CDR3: CAWVPRRGLGKETQYF. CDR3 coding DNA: TGTGCCTGGGTCCCCCGACGAGGCCTCGGAAAAGAGACCCAGTACTTC.

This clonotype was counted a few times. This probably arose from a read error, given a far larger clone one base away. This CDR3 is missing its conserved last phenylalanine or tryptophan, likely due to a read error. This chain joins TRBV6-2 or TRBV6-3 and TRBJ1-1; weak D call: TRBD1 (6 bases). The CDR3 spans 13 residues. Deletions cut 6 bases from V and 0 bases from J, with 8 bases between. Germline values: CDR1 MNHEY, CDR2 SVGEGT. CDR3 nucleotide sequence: TGTGCCAGCAGCGGACAGATGAACACTGAAGCTTTCTCT. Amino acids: CASSGQMNTEAFS.

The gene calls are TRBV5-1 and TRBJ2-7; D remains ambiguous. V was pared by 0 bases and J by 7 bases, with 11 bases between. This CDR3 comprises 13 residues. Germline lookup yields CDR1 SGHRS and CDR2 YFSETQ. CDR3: CASSLGAVGEQYF. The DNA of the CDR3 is TGCGCCAGCAGCTTGGGGGCGGTCGGGGAGCAGTACTTC.

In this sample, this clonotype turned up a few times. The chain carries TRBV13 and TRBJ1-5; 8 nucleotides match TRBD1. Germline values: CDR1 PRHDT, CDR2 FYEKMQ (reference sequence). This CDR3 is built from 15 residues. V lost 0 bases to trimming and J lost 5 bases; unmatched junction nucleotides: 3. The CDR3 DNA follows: TGTGCCAGCAGCTTAGGGGGACAGGAGGATCAGCCCCAGCATTTT. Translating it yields CASSLGGQEDQPQHF.

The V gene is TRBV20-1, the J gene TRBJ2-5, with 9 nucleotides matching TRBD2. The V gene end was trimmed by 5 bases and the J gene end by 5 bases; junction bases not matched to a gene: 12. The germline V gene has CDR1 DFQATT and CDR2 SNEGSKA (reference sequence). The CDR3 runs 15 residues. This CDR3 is CSALILAGAQETQYF. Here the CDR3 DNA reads TGCAGTGCTCTAATTTTAGCGGGGGCCCAGGAGACCCAGTACTTC.